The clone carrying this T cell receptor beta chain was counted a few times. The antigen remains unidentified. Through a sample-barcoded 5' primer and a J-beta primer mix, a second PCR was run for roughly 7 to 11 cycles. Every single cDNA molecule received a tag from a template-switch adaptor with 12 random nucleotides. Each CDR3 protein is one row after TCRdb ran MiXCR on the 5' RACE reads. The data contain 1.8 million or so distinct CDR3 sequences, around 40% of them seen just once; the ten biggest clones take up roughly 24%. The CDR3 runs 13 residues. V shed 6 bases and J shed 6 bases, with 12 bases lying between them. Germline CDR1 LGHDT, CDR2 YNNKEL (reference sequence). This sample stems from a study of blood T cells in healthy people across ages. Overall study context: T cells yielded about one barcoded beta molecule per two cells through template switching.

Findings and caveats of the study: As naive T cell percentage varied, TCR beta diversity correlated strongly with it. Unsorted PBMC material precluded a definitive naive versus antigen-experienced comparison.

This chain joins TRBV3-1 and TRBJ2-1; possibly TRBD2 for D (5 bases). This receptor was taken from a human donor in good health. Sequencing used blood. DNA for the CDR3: TGTGCCAGCAGGCGGACTGTGGGCAATGAGCAGTTCTTC. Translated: CASRRTVGNEQFF.